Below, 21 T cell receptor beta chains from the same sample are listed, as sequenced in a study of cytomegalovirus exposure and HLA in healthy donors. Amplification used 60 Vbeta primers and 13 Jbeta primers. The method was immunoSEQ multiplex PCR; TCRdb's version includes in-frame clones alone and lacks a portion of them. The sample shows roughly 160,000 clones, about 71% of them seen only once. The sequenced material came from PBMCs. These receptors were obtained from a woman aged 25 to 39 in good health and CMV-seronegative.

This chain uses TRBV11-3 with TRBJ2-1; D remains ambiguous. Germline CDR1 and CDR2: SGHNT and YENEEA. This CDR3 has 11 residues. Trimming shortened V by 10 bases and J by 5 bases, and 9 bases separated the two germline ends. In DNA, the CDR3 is TGTGCCACAGTTCAGGACAATGAGCAGTTCTTC. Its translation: CATVQDNEQFF.

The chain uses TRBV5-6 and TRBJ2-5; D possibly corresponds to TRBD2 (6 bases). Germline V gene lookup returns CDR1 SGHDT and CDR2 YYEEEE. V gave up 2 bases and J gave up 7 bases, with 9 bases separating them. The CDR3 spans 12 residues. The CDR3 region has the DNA TGTGCCAGCAGCTTAAGCGGGTGGACCCAGTACTTC. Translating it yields CASSLSGWTQYF.

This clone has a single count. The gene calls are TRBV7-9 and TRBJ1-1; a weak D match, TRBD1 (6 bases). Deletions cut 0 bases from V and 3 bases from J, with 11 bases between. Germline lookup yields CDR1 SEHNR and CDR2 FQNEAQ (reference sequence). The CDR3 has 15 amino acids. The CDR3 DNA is TGTGCCAGCAGCTTAGCCCCAGGGGCGGACACTGAAGCTTTCTTT. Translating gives CASSLAPGADTEAFF.

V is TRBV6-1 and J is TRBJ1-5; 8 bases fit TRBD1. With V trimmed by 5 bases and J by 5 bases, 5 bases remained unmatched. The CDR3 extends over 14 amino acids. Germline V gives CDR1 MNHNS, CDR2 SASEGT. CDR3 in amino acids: CASSLDRADQPQHF. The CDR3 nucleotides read TGTGCCAGCAGTCTGGACAGGGCGGATCAGCCCCAGCATTTT.

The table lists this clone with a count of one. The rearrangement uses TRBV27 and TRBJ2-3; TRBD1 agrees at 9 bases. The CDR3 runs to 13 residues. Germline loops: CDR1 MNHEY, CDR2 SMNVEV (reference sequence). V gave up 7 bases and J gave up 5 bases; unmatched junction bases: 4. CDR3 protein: CASKDRGLDTQYF. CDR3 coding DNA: TGTGCCAGCAAGGACAGGGGATTAGATACGCAGTATTTT.

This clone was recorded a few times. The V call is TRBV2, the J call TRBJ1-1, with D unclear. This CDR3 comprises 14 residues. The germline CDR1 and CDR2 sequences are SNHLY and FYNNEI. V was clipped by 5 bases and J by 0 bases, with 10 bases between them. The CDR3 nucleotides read TGTGCCAGCAGTCTTGGGAGCATGAACACTGAAGCTTTCTTT. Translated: CASSLGSMNTEAFF. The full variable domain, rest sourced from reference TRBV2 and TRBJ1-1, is EPEVTQTPSHQVTQMGQEVILRCVPISNHLYFYWYRQILGQKVEFLVSFYNNEISEKSEIFDDQFSVERPDGSNFTLKIRSTKLEDSAMYFCASSLGSMNTEAFFGQGTRLTVV.

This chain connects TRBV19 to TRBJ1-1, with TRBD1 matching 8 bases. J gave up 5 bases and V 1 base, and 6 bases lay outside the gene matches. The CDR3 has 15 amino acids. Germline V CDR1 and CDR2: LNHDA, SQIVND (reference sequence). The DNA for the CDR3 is TGTGCCAGTAGTATAGCAGGGGGCGCGGGAACTGAAGCTTTCTTT. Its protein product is CASSIAGGAGTEAFF.

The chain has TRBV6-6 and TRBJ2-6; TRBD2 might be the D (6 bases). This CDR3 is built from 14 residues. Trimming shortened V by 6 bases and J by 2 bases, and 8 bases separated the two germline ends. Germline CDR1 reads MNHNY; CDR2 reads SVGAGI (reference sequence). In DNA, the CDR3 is TGTGCCAGCAGGCGGGAAACTGGGGCCAACGTCCTGACTTTC. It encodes CASRRETGANVLTF.

The CDR3: CASSLRLVSGGEQFF. The CDR3 DNA is TGCGCCAGCAGCCTTCGACTAGTCTCAGGGGGTGAGCAGTTCTTC. V is TRBV4-1 and J is TRBJ2-1; perhaps TRBD1 as D (7 bases). Germline V lookup: CDR1 MGHRA, CDR2 YSYEKL. V was trimmed by 4 bases and J by 9 bases, leaving 19 bases between them. The CDR3 runs 15 residues.

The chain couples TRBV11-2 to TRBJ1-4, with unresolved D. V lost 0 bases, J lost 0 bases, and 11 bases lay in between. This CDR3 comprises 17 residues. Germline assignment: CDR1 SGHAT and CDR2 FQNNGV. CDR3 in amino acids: CASSLDPSTATNEKLFF. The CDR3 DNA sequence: TGTGCCAGCAGCTTAGATCCTTCAACGGCAACTAATGAAAAACTGTTTTTT.

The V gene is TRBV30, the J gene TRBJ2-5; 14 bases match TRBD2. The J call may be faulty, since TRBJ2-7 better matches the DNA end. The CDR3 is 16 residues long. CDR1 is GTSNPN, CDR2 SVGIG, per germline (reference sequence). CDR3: CACIGLAGGLSYEQYF. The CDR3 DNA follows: TGTGCCTGCATCGGACTAGCGGGGGGTCTTTCCTACGAGCAGTACTTC.

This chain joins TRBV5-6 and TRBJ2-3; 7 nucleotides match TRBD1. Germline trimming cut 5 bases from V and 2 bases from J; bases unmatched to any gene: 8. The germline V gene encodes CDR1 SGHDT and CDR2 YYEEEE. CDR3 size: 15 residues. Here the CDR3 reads CASRIDRVDTDTQYF. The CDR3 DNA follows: TGTGCCAGCAGAATCGACAGGGTTGACACAGATACGCAGTATTTT.

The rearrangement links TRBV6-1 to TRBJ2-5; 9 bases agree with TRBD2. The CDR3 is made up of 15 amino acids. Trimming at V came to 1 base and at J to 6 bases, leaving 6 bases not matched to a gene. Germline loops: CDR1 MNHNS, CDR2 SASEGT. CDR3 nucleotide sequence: TGTGCCAGCAGTGAAGAGGCGGGGGGGTTGAAGACCCAGTACTTC. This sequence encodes CASSEEAGGLKTQYF.

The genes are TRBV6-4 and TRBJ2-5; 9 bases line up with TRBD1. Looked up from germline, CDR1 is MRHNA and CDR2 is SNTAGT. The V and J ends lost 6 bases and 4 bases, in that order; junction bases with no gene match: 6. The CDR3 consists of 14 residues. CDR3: CASSRTGESETQYF. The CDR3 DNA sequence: TGTGCCAGCAGCCGGACAGGGGAATCAGAGACCCAGTACTTC.

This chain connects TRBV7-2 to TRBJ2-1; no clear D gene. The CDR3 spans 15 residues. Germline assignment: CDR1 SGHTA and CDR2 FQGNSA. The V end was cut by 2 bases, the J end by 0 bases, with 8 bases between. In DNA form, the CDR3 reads TGTGCCAGCAGCTTACAGGTCAGCTCCTACAATGAGCAGTTCTTC. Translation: CASSLQVSSYNEQFF.

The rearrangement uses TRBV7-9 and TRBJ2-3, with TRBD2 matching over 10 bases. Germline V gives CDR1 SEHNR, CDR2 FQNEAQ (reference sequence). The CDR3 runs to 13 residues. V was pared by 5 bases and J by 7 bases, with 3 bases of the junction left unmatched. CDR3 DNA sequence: TGTGCCAGCAGCAGTAGCGGGGGGAATACGCAGTATTTT. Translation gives CASSSSGGNTQYF.

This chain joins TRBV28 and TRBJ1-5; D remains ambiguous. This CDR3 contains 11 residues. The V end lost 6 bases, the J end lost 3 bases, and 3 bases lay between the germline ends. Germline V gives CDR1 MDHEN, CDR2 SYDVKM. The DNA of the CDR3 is TGTGCCAGCAGACACAATCAGCCCCAGCATTTT. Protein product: CASRHNQPQHF.

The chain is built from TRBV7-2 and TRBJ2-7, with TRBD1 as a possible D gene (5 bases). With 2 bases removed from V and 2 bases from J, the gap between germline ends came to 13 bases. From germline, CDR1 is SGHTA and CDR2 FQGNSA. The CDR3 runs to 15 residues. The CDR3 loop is CASSLIHQGTYEQYF. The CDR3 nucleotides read TGTGCCAGCAGCTTAATTCACCAGGGCACCTACGAGCAGTACTTC. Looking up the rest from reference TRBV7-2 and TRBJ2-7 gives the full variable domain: GAGVSQSPSNKVTEKGKDVELRCDPISGHTALYWYRQSLGQGLEFLIYFQGNSAPDKSGLPSDRFSAERTGGSVSTLTIQRTQQEDSAVYLCASSLIHQGTYEQYFGPGTRLTVT.

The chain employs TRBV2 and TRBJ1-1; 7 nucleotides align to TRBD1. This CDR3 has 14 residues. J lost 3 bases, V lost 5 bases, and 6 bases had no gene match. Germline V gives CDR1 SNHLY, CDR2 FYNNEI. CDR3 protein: CASSQQGRDTEAFF. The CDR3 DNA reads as TGTGCCAGCAGTCAACAGGGGAGAGACACTGAAGCTTTCTTT.

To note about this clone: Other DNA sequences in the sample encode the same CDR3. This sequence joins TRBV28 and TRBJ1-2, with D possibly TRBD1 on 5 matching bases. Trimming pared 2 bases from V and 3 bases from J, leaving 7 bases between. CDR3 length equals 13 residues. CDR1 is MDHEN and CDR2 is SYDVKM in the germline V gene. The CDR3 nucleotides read TGTGCCAGCAGTTTAAGACAGCACTATGGCTACACCTTC. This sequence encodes CASSLRQHYGYTF.

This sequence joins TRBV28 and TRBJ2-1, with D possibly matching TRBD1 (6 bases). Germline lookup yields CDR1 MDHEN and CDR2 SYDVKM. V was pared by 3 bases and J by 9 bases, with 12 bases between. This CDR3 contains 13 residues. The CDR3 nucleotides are TGTGCCAGCAGTTTTCAGGACAGATCTGAGCAGTTCTTC. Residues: CASSFQDRSEQFF. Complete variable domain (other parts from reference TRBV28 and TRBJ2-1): DVKVTQSSRYLVKRTGEKVFLECVQDMDHENMFWYRQDPGLGLRLIYFSYDVKMKEKGDIPEGYSVSREKKERFSLILESASTNQTSMYLCASSFQDRSEQFFGPGTRLTVL.